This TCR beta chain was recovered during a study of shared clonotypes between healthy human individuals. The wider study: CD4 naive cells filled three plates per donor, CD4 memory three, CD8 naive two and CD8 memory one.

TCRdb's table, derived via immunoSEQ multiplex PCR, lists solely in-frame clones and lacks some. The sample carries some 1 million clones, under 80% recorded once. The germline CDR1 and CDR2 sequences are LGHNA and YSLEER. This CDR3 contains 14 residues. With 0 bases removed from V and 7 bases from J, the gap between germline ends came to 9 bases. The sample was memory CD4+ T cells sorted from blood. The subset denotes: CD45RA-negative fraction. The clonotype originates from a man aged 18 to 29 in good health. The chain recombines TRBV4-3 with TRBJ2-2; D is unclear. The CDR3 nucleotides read TGCGCCAGCAGCCAAGATCTCCAGTTCGGGGAGCTGTTTTTT. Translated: CASSQDLQFGELFF.